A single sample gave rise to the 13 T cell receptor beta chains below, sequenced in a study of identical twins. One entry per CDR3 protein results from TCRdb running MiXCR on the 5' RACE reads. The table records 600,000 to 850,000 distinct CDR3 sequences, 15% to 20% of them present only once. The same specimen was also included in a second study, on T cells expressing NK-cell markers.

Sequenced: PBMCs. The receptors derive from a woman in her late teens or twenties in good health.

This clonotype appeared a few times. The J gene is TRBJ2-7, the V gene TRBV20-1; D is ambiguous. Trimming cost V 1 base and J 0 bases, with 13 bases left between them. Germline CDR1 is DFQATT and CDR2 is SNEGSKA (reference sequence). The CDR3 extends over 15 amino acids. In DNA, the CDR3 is TGCAGTGCTAGAGGGGCAGCGTCCTACTCCTACGAGCAGTACTTC. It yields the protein CSARGAASYSYEQYF.

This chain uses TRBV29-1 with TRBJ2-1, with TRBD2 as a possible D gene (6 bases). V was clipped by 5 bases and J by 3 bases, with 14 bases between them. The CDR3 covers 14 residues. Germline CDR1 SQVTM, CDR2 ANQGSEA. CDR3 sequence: CSVSPGAIYNEQFF. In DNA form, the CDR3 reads TGCAGCGTTTCCCCGGGAGCCATCTACAATGAGCAGTTCTTC.

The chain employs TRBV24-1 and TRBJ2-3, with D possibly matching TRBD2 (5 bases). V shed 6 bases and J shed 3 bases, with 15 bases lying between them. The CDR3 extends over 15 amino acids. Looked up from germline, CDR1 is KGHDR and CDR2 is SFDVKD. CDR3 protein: CATSLSADSTDTQYF. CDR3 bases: TGTGCCACCAGTTTATCAGCGGACTCTACAGATACGCAGTATTTT.

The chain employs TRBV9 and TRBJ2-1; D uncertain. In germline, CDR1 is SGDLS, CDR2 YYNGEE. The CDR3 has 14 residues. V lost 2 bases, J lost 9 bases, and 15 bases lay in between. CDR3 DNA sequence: TGTGCCAGCAGCGTCGACCACAGTTTTGGTGAGCAGTTCTTC. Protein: CASSVDHSFGEQFF.

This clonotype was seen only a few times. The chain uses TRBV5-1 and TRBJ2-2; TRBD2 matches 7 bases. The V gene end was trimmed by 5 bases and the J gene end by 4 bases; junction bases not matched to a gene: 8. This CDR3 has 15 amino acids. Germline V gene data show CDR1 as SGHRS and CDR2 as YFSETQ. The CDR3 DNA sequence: TGCGCCAGCAGGCGGGCGGGAGACCTCACCGGGGAGCTGTTTTTT. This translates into CASRRAGDLTGELFF.

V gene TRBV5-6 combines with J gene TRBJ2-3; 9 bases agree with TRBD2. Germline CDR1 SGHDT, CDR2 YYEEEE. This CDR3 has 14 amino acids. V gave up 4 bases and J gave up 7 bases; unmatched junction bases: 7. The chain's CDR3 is CASSHSGSRYTQYF. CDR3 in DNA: TGTGCCAGCAGCCATAGCGGGAGTCGTTATACGCAGTATTTT.

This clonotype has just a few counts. The CDR3 protein is CASSLSATRLTDTQYF. The CDR3 coding sequence is TGTGCCAGCAGTTTGTCGGCCACTAGACTCACAGATACGCAGTATTTT. The V gene is TRBV12-3 or TRBV12-4, the J gene TRBJ2-3, with TRBD2 as a possible D gene (5 bases). The germline V and J ends were trimmed by 3 bases and 2 bases, with 15 bases remaining between them. This CDR3 is built from 16 residues.

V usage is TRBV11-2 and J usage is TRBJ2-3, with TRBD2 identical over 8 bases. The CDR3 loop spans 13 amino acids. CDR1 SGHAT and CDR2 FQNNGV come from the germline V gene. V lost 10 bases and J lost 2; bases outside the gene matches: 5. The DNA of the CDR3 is TGTGCCACCTCGGGGGGGACCACAGATACGCAGTATTTT. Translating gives CATSGGTTDTQYF. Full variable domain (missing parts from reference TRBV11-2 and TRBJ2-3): EAGVAQSPRYKIIEKRQSVAFWCNPISGHATLYWYQQILGQGPKLLIQFQNNGVVDDSQLPKDRFSAERLKGVDSTLKIQPAKLEDSAVYLCATSGGTTDTQYFGPGTRLTVL.

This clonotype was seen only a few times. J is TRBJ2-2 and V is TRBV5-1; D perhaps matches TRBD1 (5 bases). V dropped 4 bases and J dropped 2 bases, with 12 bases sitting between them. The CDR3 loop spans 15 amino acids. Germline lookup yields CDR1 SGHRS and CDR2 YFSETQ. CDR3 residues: CASSQQGSNTGELFF. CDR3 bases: TGCGCCAGCAGCCAGCAGGGTTCCAACACCGGGGAGCTGTTTTTT. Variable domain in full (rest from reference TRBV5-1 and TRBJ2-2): KAGVTQTPRYLIKTRGQQVTLSCSPISGHRSVSWYQQTPGQGLQFLFEYFSETQRNKGNFPGRFSGRQFSNSRSEMNVSTLELGDSALYLCASSQQGSNTGELFFGEGSRLTVL.

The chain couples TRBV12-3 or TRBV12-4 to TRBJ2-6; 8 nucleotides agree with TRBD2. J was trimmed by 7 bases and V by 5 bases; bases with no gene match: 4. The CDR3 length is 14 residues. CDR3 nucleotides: TGTGCCAGCAGTATACGGGGGGGAGCCAACGTCCTGACTTTC. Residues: CASSIRGGANVLTF.

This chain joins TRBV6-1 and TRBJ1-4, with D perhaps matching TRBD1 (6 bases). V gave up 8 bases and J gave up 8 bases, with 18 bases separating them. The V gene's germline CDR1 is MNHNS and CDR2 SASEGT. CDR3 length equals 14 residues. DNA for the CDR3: TGTGCCAGCGGGCTGGGACAATTCAGGGAAAAACTGTTTTTT. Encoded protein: CASGLGQFREKLFF.

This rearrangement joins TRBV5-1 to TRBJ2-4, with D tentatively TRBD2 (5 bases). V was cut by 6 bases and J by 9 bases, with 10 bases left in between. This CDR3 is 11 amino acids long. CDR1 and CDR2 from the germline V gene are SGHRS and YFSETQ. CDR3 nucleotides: TGCGCCAGCAAAGCGGAAACCATTCAGTACTTC. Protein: CASKAETIQYF.

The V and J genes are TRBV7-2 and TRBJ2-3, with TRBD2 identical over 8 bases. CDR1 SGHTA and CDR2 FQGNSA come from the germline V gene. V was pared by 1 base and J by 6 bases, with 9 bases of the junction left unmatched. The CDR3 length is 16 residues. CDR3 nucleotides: TGTGCCAGCAGCTTAGGGTTCGGACTAGCAACCGATACGCAGTATTTT. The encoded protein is CASSLGFGLATDTQYF.